Below, one T cell receptor (beta chain) is given with its context. The data were taken from a study of blood T cell repertoires in COVID-19. Assay: immunoSEQ multiplex PCR; the TCRdb copy retains only in-frame clones and omits some. The repertoire consists of nearly 300,000 clones, with approximately 90% occurring once and the leading ten covering 6.9%. The CDR3 totals 17 residues. Germline assignment: CDR1 SGHAT and CDR2 FQNNGV. The V gene end was trimmed by 0 bases and the J gene end by 6 bases; junction bases not matched to a gene: 7. The chain employs TRBV11-2 and TRBJ1-6, with 8 bases that match TRBD1. The receptor comes from a woman in her thirties who had recovered from COVID-19. Sequencing used peripheral blood. The CDR3 region is CASSLENTQGVNSPLHF. As DNA, the CDR3 is TGTGCCAGCAGCTTAGAAAATACACAGGGGGTTAATTCACCCCTCCACTTT. The entire variable domain, with the rest obtained from reference TRBV11-2 and TRBJ1-6, is as follows: EAGVAQSPRYKIIEKRQSVAFWCNPISGHATLYWYQQILGQGPKLLIQFQNNGVVDDSQLPKDRFSAERLKGVDSTLKIQPAKLEDSAVYLCASSLENTQGVNSPLHFGNGTRLTVT.